This is a list of T cell receptor beta chains from one sample in a study of T-cell memory formation after mild COVID-19. TCRdb called the 5' RACE reads again in MiXCR, with one record for every CDR3 protein. The top ten hold about 2% of the sample, which has approximately 200,000 distinct CDR3 sequences, about a sixth seen once. Sequencing input: PBMCs or a T cell subset sorted from them (not recorded which). The receptor set was obtained from an adult woman who had mild COVID-19 (a few samples of this study predate the infection). Cell type and time point are not known. CDR3s include the opening cysteine and the closing phenylalanine or tryptophan.

cdr3_length: 15; j_call: TRBJ1-1; v_call: TRBV6-1; cdr3_aa: CASSSQGMFVTEAFF
cdr3_length: 15; j_call: TRBJ2-5; v_call: TRBV4-2; cdr3_aa: CASSPLSGGEETQYF
cdr3_length: 19; j_call: TRBJ2-3; v_call: TRBV20-1; cdr3_aa: CSARAGLAGGRTSTDTQYF
cdr3_length: 15; j_call: TRBJ2-7; v_call: TRBV7-2; cdr3_aa: CASSLGRRTSGSLNF
cdr3_length: 19; j_call: TRBJ2-4; v_call: TRBV12-3/TRBV12-4; cdr3_aa: CASSRIPGLAGVAKNIQYF
cdr3_length: 15; j_call: TRBJ2-3; v_call: TRBV29-1; cdr3_aa: CSVEALYSATDTQYF
cdr3_length: 16; j_call: TRBJ2-5; v_call: TRBV7-2; cdr3_aa: CASSLGSLAGGETQYF
cdr3_length: 14; j_call: TRBJ1-2; v_call: TRBV7-9; cdr3_aa: CASSFGTASYGYTF
cdr3_length: 18; j_call: TRBJ2-3; v_call: TRBV5-1; cdr3_aa: CASSWGGLAGGLTDTQYF
cdr3_length: 12; j_call: TRBJ2-1; v_call: TRBV24-1; cdr3_aa: CATSAVYNEQFF
cdr3_length: 13; j_call: TRBJ2-5; v_call: TRBV4-1; cdr3_aa: CASSQDASGTQYF
cdr3_length: 12; j_call: TRBJ1-1; v_call: TRBV7-2; cdr3_aa: CASRVTYTEAFF
cdr3_length: 15; j_call: TRBJ2-2; v_call: TRBV6-2/TRBV6-3; cdr3_aa: CASSWGRSNTGELFF
cdr3_length: 17; j_call: TRBJ2-2; v_call: TRBV12-3/TRBV12-4; cdr3_aa: CASSPHLTSGRSGELFF
cdr3_length: 16; j_call: TRBJ2-7; v_call: TRBV19; cdr3_aa: CASSTRVSGSIIEQYF
cdr3_length: 15; j_call: TRBJ1-5; v_call: TRBV6-5; cdr3_aa: CASSYSARQRQPQHF
cdr3_length: 15; j_call: TRBJ1-4; v_call: TRBV6-2/TRBV6-3; cdr3_aa: CASRRDRTTNEKLFF
cdr3_length: 17; j_call: TRBJ2-2; v_call: TRBV5-1; cdr3_aa: CASSLRLRTGNTGELFF
cdr3_length: 12; j_call: TRBJ1-1; v_call: TRBV6-6; cdr3_aa: CASGGAGPEAFF
cdr3_length: 15; j_call: TRBJ1-1; v_call: TRBV30; cdr3_aa: CAWSVSRVINTEAFF
cdr3_length: 20; j_call: TRBJ1-5; v_call: TRBV21-1; cdr3_aa: CASSKRDRDTHFYSNQPQHF
cdr3_length: 15; j_call: TRBJ1-2; v_call: TRBV29-1; cdr3_aa: CSALLTAEGGYGYTF